A single sample is the source of the 19 T cell receptor beta chains below, sequenced in a study of T cell changes during pregnancy in multiple sclerosis. Only in-frame clones appear in the TCRdb table, and some are missing; sequencing was by immunoSEQ multiplex PCR. The table includes 85,000 to 120,000 clones, less than 95% detected once. Material: peripheral blood, obtained before pregnancy. Receptors were obtained from a female donor with multiple sclerosis, enrolled in a pregnancy study.

V gene TRBV2 combines with J gene TRBJ2-1; the match to TRBD2 covers 9 bases. Germline V gives CDR1 SNHLY, CDR2 FYNNEI. V was pared by 1 base and J by 6 bases, with 7 bases of the junction left unmatched. The CDR3 is 16 residues long. The CDR3, as DNA: TGTGCCAGCAGTGAAGGTCGGAGCGGGGGGTTCAATGAGCAGTTCTTC. Residues: CASSEGRSGGFNEQFF.

The V call is TRBV19, the J call TRBJ2-5, with 7 bases lining up with TRBD2. Trimming removed 5 bases from V and 5 bases from J; junction bases left unmatched: 2. In germline, CDR1 is LNHDA, CDR2 SQIVND (reference sequence). The CDR3 is 12 residues long. Written as DNA, the CDR3 is TGTGCCAGTAGTCGAGCGGGGGAGACCCAGTACTTC. As protein: CASSRAGETQYF.

This rearrangement joins TRBV12-5 to TRBJ2-7; no definite D call. In germline, CDR1 is LGHNT, CDR2 FRNRAP. Between the trimmed V and J ends, which lost 3 bases and 1 base, there was a span of 7 bases. CDR3 size: 13 residues. The CDR3 bases are TGTGCTAGTGGTTTTGGCGGTTCCTACGAGCAGTACTTC. Translated: CASGFGGSYEQYF.

The genes are TRBV15 and TRBJ2-2; TRBD2 matches at 7 bases. Trimming at V came to 5 bases and at J to 6 bases, leaving 9 bases not matched to a gene. The germline CDR1 and CDR2 sequences are LNHNV and YYDKDF (reference sequence). The CDR3 runs to 15 residues. CDR3 loop: CATSRSGALAGELFF. CDR3 in DNA: TGTGCCACCAGCCGGAGCGGGGCTCTGGCCGGGGAGCTGTTTTTT.

The chain has TRBV6-6 and TRBJ2-7, with 7 bases lining up with TRBD1. This CDR3 has 12 amino acids. The V and J ends lost 11 bases and 6 bases, in that order; junction bases with no gene match: 10. Germline CDR1 reads MNHNY; CDR2 reads SVGAGI (reference sequence). CDR3 residues: CASQGDGIEQYF. In nucleotides, the CDR3 is TGTGCCTCCCAGGGGGATGGGATCGAGCAGTACTTC.

V is TRBV6-5 and J is TRBJ2-7; 10 nucleotides agree with TRBD1. Trimming cost V 6 bases and J 9 bases; bases outside gene matches: 2. There are 11 residues in the CDR3. The germline V gene has CDR1 MNHEY and CDR2 SVGAGI. The CDR3 reads CASRTGGLQYF. DNA for the CDR3: TGTGCCAGCAGGACAGGGGGCCTGCAGTACTTC.

V usage is TRBV7-3 and J usage is TRBJ2-1; 8 positions agree with TRBD2. V shed 5 bases, J shed 1 base, and the junction held 4 bases outside the gene matches. CDR1 SGHTA and CDR2 FQGTGA come from the germline V gene. CDR3 length: 15 residues. CDR3 loop: CASSRAGASYNEQFF. The DNA for the CDR3 is TGTGCCAGCAGCAGAGCGGGAGCTTCCTACAATGAGCAGTTCTTC.

This chain uses TRBV19 with TRBJ1-1; 7 nucleotides line up with TRBD1. Germline CDR1 LNHDA, CDR2 SQIVND (reference sequence). CDR3 size: 17 residues. J gave up 1 base and V 3 bases, and 11 bases lay outside the gene matches. Here the CDR3 reads CASSIGGQVGGNTEAFF. Written as DNA, the CDR3 is TGTGCCAGTAGTATTGGAGGACAGGTAGGGGGGAACACTGAAGCTTTCTTT. Filled out from reference TRBV19 and TRBJ1-1, the complete variable domain reads DGGITQSPKYLFRKEGQNVTLSCEQNLNHDAMYWYRQDPGQGLRLIYYSQIVNDFQKGDIAEGYSVSREKKESFPLTVTSAQKNPTAFYLCASSIGGQVGGNTEAFFGQGTRLTVV.

This clone was recorded once. The chain uses TRBV7-2 and TRBJ2-1; 9 bases map to TRBD2. CDR1 is SGHTA, CDR2 FQGNSA, per germline. The CDR3 sequence is 17 residues long. V dropped 1 base and J dropped 5; count of bases not matched to a gene: 9. CDR3 residues: CASSLEWAGGRDNEQFF. For the CDR3, the DNA is TGTGCCAGCAGCTTAGAGTGGGCGGGGGGGAGAGACAATGAGCAGTTCTTC.

V is TRBV10-1 and J is TRBJ2-5, with D uncertain. V dropped 2 bases and J dropped 0 bases, with 7 bases sitting between them. The germline CDR1 and CDR2 sequences are WNHNN and SYGVQD (reference sequence). This CDR3 spans 14 amino acids. The CDR3 DNA sequence: TGCGCCAGCAGTGAGAAGGCGGACCAAGAGACCCAGTACTTC. It is translated as CASSEKADQETQYF.

This chain links TRBV30 with TRBJ2-1; 11 bases fit TRBD2. CDR1 and CDR2 (germline): GTSNPN, SVGIG (reference sequence). The CDR3 has 15 amino acids. The ends lost 3 bases at V and 9 bases at J; junction bases unmatched: 10. The CDR3 nucleotides are TGTGCCTGGAGGCGGCTAGCGGGAGGAACCAGTGAGCAGTTCTTC. This gives the protein CAWRRLAGGTSEQFF.

The gene calls are TRBV14 and TRBJ2-3; 11 bases line up with TRBD2. The CDR3 runs to 18 residues. CDR1 is SGHDN and CDR2 is FVKESK in the germline V gene. Unmatched junction bases numbered 11, after V lost 2 bases and J lost 4 bases. The CDR3 here is CASSQRGTSGRFSDTQYF. The CDR3 coding sequence is TGTGCCAGCAGCCAAAGGGGAACTAGCGGGAGATTTTCAGATACGCAGTATTTT.

The chain recombines TRBV4-3 with TRBJ2-1; a possible D gene is TRBD1 (5 bases). The germline CDR1 and CDR2 sequences are LGHNA and YSLEER. Trimming stripped 4 bases from V and 6 bases from J, with 19 bases between. CDR3 size: 16 residues. CDR3 DNA: TGCGCCAGCAGCCCACTACTGTGGGAAAGGGGCAATGAGCAGTTCTTC. This encodes CASSPLLWERGNEQFF.

The V gene is TRBV10-3, the J gene TRBJ2-1; TRBD2 is a possible D gene (5 bases). V was clipped by 0 bases and J by 3 bases, with 15 bases between them. Germline V gene sequence: CDR1 ENHRY, CDR2 SYGVKD. The CDR3 is 17 amino acids. The CDR3 DNA reads TGTGCCATCAGTGAGTCGACTGTCCAGCGGAACTACAATGAGCAGTTCTTC. It is translated as CAISESTVQRNYNEQFF.

The chain carries TRBV5-1 and TRBJ2-5, with D uncertain. V gave up 5 bases and J gave up 2 bases, with 10 bases separating them. This CDR3 is 13 amino acids long. Germline CDR1 and CDR2: SGHRS and YFSETQ. DNA for the CDR3: TGCGCCAGCAGTCGCCAGGCGCAAGAGACCCAGTACTTC. Protein: CASSRQAQETQYF.

The chain has TRBV27 and TRBJ2-7; 9 nucleotides line up with TRBD1. Germline CDR1 and CDR2: MNHEY and SMNVEV (reference sequence). V lost 5 bases, J lost 2 bases, and 10 bases stayed unmatched. The CDR3 extends over 16 amino acids. The CDR3 sequence is CASSKQPGQGPYEQYF. The CDR3 region has the DNA TGTGCCAGCAGTAAACAGCCGGGACAGGGTCCCTACGAGCAGTACTTC.

V gene TRBV28 combines with J gene TRBJ1-5; 8 nucleotides line up with TRBD1. In germline, CDR1 is MDHEN, CDR2 SYDVKM. The CDR3 length is 13 residues. Losses at the gene ends were 7 bases for V and 9 bases for J; bases not matched to a gene: 8. The CDR3 protein is CASTRTGFGPQHF. The CDR3 nucleotides read TGTGCCAGCACCCGGACAGGGTTTGGGCCCCAGCATTTT.

This chain joins TRBV7-3 and TRBJ2-6, with a weak D call TRBD2 (5 bases). V was shortened by 5 bases and J by 0 bases, with 17 bases between the two germline ends. The CDR3 has 18 amino acids. Germline loops: CDR1 SGHTA, CDR2 FQGTGA. The CDR3 here is CASSPHGEAISGANVLTF. CDR3 in DNA: TGTGCCAGCAGCCCCCACGGGGAAGCAATCTCTGGGGCCAACGTCCTGACTTTC.

The chain is built from TRBV7-2 and TRBJ2-3, with a possible D match to TRBD2 (6 bases). This CDR3 contains 13 residues. With 7 bases removed from V and 1 base from J, the gap between germline ends came to 9 bases. Germline loops: CDR1 SGHTA, CDR2 FQGNSA. Here the CDR3 DNA reads TGTGCCAGCAACCCGGGGGGCACAGATACGCAGTATTTT. Amino acids: CASNPGGTDTQYF.